What follows are 5 T cell receptor beta chains derived from one specimen sequenced in a study of blood T cells in healthy people across ages. Combining a sample-barcoded 5' primer with a J-beta primer mix, a second PCR ran for 7 to 11 cycles. TCRdb redid the calling of the 5' RACE reads with MiXCR, one entry per CDR3 protein. This sample has about 970,000 distinct CDR3 sequences; about 53% occur once, and the top ten carry over 20%. Input material: blood. These receptors all come from a woman aged 55-75 years in good health.

This chain uses TRBV6-1 with TRBJ1-1, with a possible D match to TRBD1 (6 bases). V gave up 5 bases and J gave up 4 bases, with 17 bases separating them. This CDR3 region has 15 residues. Germline assignment: CDR1 MNHNS and CDR2 SASEGT. The CDR3: CASSKLRGGSTEAFF. The CDR3 nucleotides read TGTGCCAGCAGTAAGTTGAGGGGGGGCAGCACTGAAGCTTTCTTT.

This clonotype was detected only a few times. The gene calls are TRBV10-3 and TRBJ2-3, with D perhaps assigned TRBD1 or TRBD2 (6 bases each). The germline CDR1 and CDR2 sequences are ENHRY and SYGVKD. Trimming stripped 11 bases from V and 5 bases from J, with 20 bases between. The CDR3 sequence is 14 residues long. The CDR3 DNA sequence: TGTGCCGCCAGTAGCGGCAAGGGGGAAGATACGCAGTATTTT. Residues: CAASSGKGEDTQYF.

About this clonotype itself: One junction end disagrees with the germline gene, perhaps due to a read error. The chain uses TRBV14 and TRBJ2-3; no clear D gene. Germline CDR1 is SGHDN and CDR2 is FVKESK. The CDR3 runs to 13 residues. The CDR3 protein is CAGSQVGSRAQYF. CDR3 nucleotides: TGTGCCGGCAGCCAAGTCGGCAGTAGGGCGCAGTATTTT. The full variable domain, in which reference TRBV14 and TRBJ2-3 provide the parts outside the CDR3, is EAGVTQFPSHSVIEKGQTVTLRCDPISGHDNLYWYRRVMGKEIKFLLHFVKESKQDESGMPNNRFLAERTGGTYSTLKVQPAELEDSGVYFCAGSQVGSRAQYFGPGTRLTVL.

This clonotype was picked up one time. The rearrangement links TRBV28 to TRBJ1-2; no reliable D call. The germline V and J ends were trimmed by 2 bases and 7 bases, with 8 bases remaining between them. The V gene's germline CDR1 is MDHEN and CDR2 SYDVKM. The CDR3 is made up of 12 amino acids. DNA of the CDR3: TGTGCCAGCAGTTTAAAGGGATTTGGCTACACCTTC. Its translation is CASSLKGFGYTF.

This rearrangement joins TRBV18 to TRBJ2-3; D may be TRBD1 (5 bases). V gave up 2 bases and J gave up 4 bases, with 13 bases separating them. The CDR3 consists of 15 residues. Germline values: CDR1 KGHSH, CDR2 LQKENI. This chain's CDR3 is CASSPGAAISDTQYF. DNA for the CDR3: TGTGCCAGCTCACCAGGGGCCGCAATTTCAGATACGCAGTATTTT. Using reference TRBV18 and TRBJ2-3 for the parts outside the CDR3, the full variable domain is NAGVMQNPRHLVRRRGQEARLRCSPMKGHSHVYWYRQLPEEGLKFMVYLQKENIIDESGMPKERFSAEFPKEGPSILRIQQVVRGDSAAYFCASSPGAAISDTQYFGPGTRLTVL.